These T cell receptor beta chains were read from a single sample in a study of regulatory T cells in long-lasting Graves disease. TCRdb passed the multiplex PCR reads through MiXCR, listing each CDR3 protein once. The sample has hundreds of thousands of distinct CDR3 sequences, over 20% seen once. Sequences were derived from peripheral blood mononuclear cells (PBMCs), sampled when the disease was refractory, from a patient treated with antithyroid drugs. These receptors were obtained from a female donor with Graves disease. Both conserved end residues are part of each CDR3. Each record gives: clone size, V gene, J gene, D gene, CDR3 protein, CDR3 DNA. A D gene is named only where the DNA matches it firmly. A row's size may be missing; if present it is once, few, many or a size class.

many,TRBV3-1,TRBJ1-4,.,CASSQARNRHNEKLFF,TGTGCCAGCAGCCAAGCTAGGAACAGGCATAATGAAAAACTGTTTTTT
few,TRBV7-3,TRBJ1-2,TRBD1,CASSTSRGLGGYTF,TGTGCCAGCAGCACATCCAGGGGGCTCGGTGGCTACACCTTC
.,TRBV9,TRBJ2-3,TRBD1,CASSVGGRDRYMDTQYF,TGTGCCAGCAGCGTAGGTGGTAGGGACAGGTACATGGATACGCAGTATTTT
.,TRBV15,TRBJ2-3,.,CATSRGEAEDTQYF,TGTGCCACCAGCAGAGGTGAAGCGGAAGATACGCAGTATTTT
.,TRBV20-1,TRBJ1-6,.,CSARREKYFLSSYNSPLHF,TGCAGTGCTAGAAGGGAGAAGTATTTCCTGAGCTCCTATAATTCACCCCTCCACTTT
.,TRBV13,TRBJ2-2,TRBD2,CASSLGGLAKIGELFF,TGTGCCAGCAGCTTAGGGGGACTAGCGAAAATCGGGGAGCTGTTTTTT
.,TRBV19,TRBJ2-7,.,CASSNQGSYEQYF,TGTGCCAGTAGTAACCAGGGATCCTACGAGCAGTACTTC
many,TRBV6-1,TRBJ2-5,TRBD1,CASSEGQGAQYF,TGTGCCAGCAGTGAAGGGCAGGGGGCCCAGTACTTC
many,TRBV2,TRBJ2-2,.,CASSEVITSTGELFF,TGTGCCAGCAGTGAAGTGATCACGAGCACCGGGGAGCTGTTTTTT
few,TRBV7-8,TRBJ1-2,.,CASSPSGGANYGYTF,TGTGCCAGCAGCCCGAGTGGGGGGGCTAACTATGGCTACACCTTC
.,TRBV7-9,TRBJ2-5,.,CANSPYGGAETQYF,TGTGCCAACTCTCCATATGGAGGGGCAGAGACCCAGTACTTC
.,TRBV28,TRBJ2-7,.,CASSLFIEGSYEQYF,TGTGCCAGCAGTTTATTTATCGAGGGCTCCTACGAGCAGTACTTC
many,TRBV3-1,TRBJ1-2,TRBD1,CASSQVGQGYGYTF,TGTGCCAGCAGCCAAGTAGGACAGGGCTATGGCTACACCTTC
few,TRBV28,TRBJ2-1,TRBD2,CASRPIRTSGRDYNEQFF,TGTGCCAGCAGACCAATCCGGACTAGCGGGAGGGACTACAATGAGCAGTTCTTC
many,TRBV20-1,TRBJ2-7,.,CSARGGRGTENYEQYF,TGCAGTGCTAGAGGAGGTAGGGGGACTGAGAACTACGAGCAGTACTTC
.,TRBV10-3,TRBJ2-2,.,CAIRRGTWGRDTGELFF,TGTGCCATCAGAAGGGGGACGTGGGGTCGTGACACCGGGGAGCTGTTTTTT
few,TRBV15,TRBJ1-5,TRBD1,CATSRGLQGEQPQHF,TGTGCCACCAGCAGAGGGTTGCAGGGGGAACAGCCCCAGCATTTT
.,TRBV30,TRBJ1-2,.,CAWRELGPSNLYGYTF,TGTGCCTGGAGAGAATTGGGACCCTCGAATCTCTATGGCTACACCTTC
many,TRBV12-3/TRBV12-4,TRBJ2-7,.,CASSFAVYEQYF,TGTGCCAGCAGTTTTGCAGTCTACGAGCAGTACTTC
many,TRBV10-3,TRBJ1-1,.,CAIVENTEAFF,TGTGCCATAGTTGAGAACACTGAAGCTTTCTTT
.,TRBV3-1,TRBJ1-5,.,CTSSQDVLTLNQPQHF,TGTACCAGCAGCCAAGATGTATTGACCCTCAATCAGCCCCAGCATTTT
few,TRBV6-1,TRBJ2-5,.,CASVSPRAYGGTQYF,TGTGCCAGCGTGTCCCCCCGGGCATATGGAGGGACCCAGTACTTC
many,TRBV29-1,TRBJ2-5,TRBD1,CSVTGASQETQYF,TGCAGCGTCACAGGGGCTTCCCAAGAGACCCAGTACTTC
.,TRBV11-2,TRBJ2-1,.,CASSLGAMASYNEQFF,TGTGCCAGCAGCTTAGGGGCCATGGCGTCGTACAATGAGCAGTTCTTC
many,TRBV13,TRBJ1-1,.,CASSPRQGRNTEAFF,TGTGCCAGCAGCCCCCGGCAGGGAAGGAACACTGAAGCTTTCTTT
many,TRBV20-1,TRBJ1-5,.,CSAIRRGSQPQHF,TGCAGTGCAATTCGCCGTGGGTCGCAGCCCCAGCATTTT
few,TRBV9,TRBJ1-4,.,CASSVRPGNNEKLFF,TGTGCCAGCAGCGTAAGACCGGGGAATAATGAAAAACTGTTTTTT
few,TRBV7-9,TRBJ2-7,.,CASSLVGGGLYEQYF,TGTGCCAGCAGCTTGGTTGGGGGCGGTCTGTACGAGCAGTACTTC
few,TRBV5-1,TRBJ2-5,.,CASSLWTEQETQYF,TGCGCCAGCAGCTTGTGGACAGAACAAGAGACCCAGTACTTC
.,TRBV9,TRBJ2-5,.,CASSPSARAAQETQYF,TGTGCCAGCAGCCCCTCAGCCAGGGCGGCCCAAGAGACCCAGTACTTC
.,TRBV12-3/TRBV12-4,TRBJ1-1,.,CVSRIGQNTEAFF,TGTGTCAGCCGGATAGGACAGAACACTGAAGCCTTCTTT
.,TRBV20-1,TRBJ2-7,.,CSASLDGEGSYEQYF,TGCAGTGCCAGCCTCGACGGGGAAGGCTCCTACGAGCAGTACTTC
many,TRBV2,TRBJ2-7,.,CASRDSNRYEQYF,TGTGCCAGCAGGGACAGCAATCGCTACGAGCAGTACTTC
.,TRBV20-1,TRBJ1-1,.,CSAREVRIVFF,TGCAGTGCTAGAGAAGTAAGGATAGTTTTCTTT
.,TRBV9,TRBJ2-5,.,CASSPPGLSWGETQYF,TGTGCCAGCAGCCCCCCCGGGCTATCTTGGGGGGAGACCCAGTACTTC
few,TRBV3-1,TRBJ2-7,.,CASSQVWGEQYF,TGTGCCAGCAGCCAAGTGTGGGGGGAGCAGTACTTC
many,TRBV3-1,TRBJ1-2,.,CASSQGTLGYTF,TGTGCCAGCAGCCAAGGGACCCTCGGCTACACCTTC
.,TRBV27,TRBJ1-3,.,CASSTLGNPGDTIYF,TGTGCCAGCAGTACCCTCGGAAACCCCGGAGACACCATATATTTT
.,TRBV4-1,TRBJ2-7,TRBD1,CASSQGDRGLAYEQYF,TGCGCCAGCAGCCAGGGGGACAGGGGGCTCGCCTACGAGCAGTACTTC
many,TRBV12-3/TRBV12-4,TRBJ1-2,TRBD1,CASTLTGNGYTF,TGTGCCAGCACCTTGACAGGGAATGGCTACACCTTC
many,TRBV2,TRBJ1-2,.,CASSEARGIYGYTF,TGTGCCAGCAGTGAAGCGCGAGGGATCTATGGCTACACCTTC
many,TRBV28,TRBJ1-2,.,CASSLPLQTMDGYTF,TGTGCCAGCAGTTTACCTCTACAGACTATGGATGGCTACACCTTC
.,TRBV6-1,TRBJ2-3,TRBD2,CASKERDTDTQYF,TGTGCCAGCAAAGAGCGGGACACAGATACGCAGTATTTT
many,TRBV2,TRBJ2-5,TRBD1,CASRTTGGSVETQYF,TGTGCCAGCAGGACCACAGGGGGATCCGTGGAGACCCAGTACTTC
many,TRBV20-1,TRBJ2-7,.,CSALSLGTSYEQYF,TGCAGTGCTCTCTCTCTCGGGACCTCCTACGAGCAGTACTTC
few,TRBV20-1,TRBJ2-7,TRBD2,CSAKVAGVYEQYF,TGCAGTGCTAAGGTAGCGGGAGTCTACGAGCAGTACTTC